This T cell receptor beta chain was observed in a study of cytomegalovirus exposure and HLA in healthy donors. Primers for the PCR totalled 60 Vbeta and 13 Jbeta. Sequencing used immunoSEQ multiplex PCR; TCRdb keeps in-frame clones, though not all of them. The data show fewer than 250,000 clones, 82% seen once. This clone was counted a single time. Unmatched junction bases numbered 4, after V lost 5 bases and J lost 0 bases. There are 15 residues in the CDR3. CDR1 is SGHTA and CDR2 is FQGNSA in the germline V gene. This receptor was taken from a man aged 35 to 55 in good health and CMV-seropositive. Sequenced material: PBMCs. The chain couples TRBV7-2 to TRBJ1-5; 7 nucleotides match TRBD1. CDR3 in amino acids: CASSLTGASNQPQHF. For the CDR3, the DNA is TGTGCCAGCAGCCTCACAGGGGCTAGCAATCAGCCCCAGCATTTT.